Below, 15 T cell receptor beta chains from the same sample are listed, as sequenced in a study of T cell repertoires in cytomegalovirus infection. TCRdb re-derived calls from the reads in MiXCR, one entry per CDR3 protein. The sample yields a few hundred thousand distinct CDR3 sequences, about a sixth seen once. Input material: CD8+ T cells from PBMCs. These receptors came from a human donor in good health (CMV status not recorded). Some clones in this sample may be carry-over from other donors' samples.

This clonotype occurred a few times. V gene TRBV19 combines with J gene TRBJ1-1; possible D gene TRBD1, 5 bases. Germline V gene sequence: CDR1 LNHDA, CDR2 SQIVND (reference sequence). Trimming took off 5 bases at V and 3 bases at J, with 16 bases between the two ends. This CDR3 is built from 15 residues. CDR3 nucleotide sequence: TGTGCCAGTAGTCTATCGGGACGGCCGTACACTGAAGCTTTCTTT. Its protein product is CASSLSGRPYTEAFF.

This clonotype was seen a handful of times. The CDR3 sequence: CASSLTSEGITYNEQFF. The DNA of the CDR3 is TGTGCCAGCAGCCTGACTAGCGAGGGGATCACCTACAATGAGCAGTTCTTC. This rearrangement joins TRBV5-8 to TRBJ2-1; TRBD2 agrees at 8 bases. Germline assignment: CDR1 SGHTS and CDR2 YDEGEE. V dropped 4 bases and J dropped 2; count of bases not matched to a gene: 11. This CDR3 has 17 amino acids. The variable domain in full, completed from reference TRBV5-8 and TRBJ2-1, reads EAGVTQSPTHLIKTRGQQATLRCSPISGHTSVYWYQQALGLGLQFLLWYDEGEERNRGNFPPRFSGRQFPNYSSELNVNALELEDSALYLCASSLTSEGITYNEQFFGPGTRLTVL.

The gene calls are TRBV7-3 and TRBJ2-1; 11 bases line up with TRBD1. V lost 9 bases, J lost 0 bases, and 10 bases stayed unmatched. The CDR3 loop spans 17 amino acids. Germline V CDR1 and CDR2: SGHTA, FQGTGA. CDR3 protein: CASRDRGSSSSYNEQFF. The CDR3 DNA follows: TGTGCCAGTCGGGACAGGGGGTCCTCGAGCTCCTACAATGAGCAGTTCTTC.

This clonotype showed up many times. J is TRBJ2-7 and V is TRBV28, with D possibly matching TRBD1 (6 bases). This CDR3 has 16 residues. The V gene lost 6 bases and the J gene lost 0 bases, with 18 bases spanning the gap. CDR1 is MDHEN and CDR2 is SYDVKM in the germline V gene. For the CDR3, the DNA is TGTGCCAGCAGCCATCATGCAGGGGAAGGCTCCTACGAGCAGTACTTC. Translating it yields CASSHHAGEGSYEQYF.

At least ten counts were recorded for this clonotype. The chain couples TRBV12-3 or TRBV12-4 to TRBJ2-7, with a tentative D call TRBD1 (5 bases). This CDR3 comprises 12 residues. Trimming pared 6 bases from V and 1 base from J, leaving 7 bases between. CDR3 protein: CASSPGSYEQYF. The CDR3 nucleotides are TGTGCCAGCAGCCCAGGGTCCTACGAGCAGTACTTC.

This clonotype was seen a few times. The V and J genes are TRBV10-3 and TRBJ2-1, with unresolved D. From germline, CDR1 is ENHRY and CDR2 SYGVKD. The ends were cut back, 8 bases at V and 4 bases at J, with 3 bases in the middle. This CDR3 contains 10 residues. CDR3: CAIGYNEQFF. Written as DNA, the CDR3 is TGTGCCATCGGGTACAATGAGCAGTTCTTC.

This clonotype was observed a handful of times. The CDR3: CASSLGGADNYEQYF. CDR3 sequence (DNA): TGTGCCAGCAGCCTCGGGGGGGCGGATAATTACGAGCAGTACTTC. The chain carries TRBV5-5 and TRBJ2-7; 8 nucleotides agree with TRBD2. The CDR3 sequence is 15 residues long. V dropped 4 bases and J dropped 4; count of bases not matched to a gene: 10. Germline CDR1 SGHKS, CDR2 YYEKEE (reference sequence).

This clonotype was found a few times. The chain is built from TRBV11-2 and TRBJ2-1; 13 nucleotides line up with TRBD2. The junction had 12 bases not matched to a gene; V was cut back by 2 bases and J by 8 bases. The CDR3 sequence is 18 residues long. Germline CDR1 is SGHAT and CDR2 is FQNNGV. In DNA form, the CDR3 reads TGTGCCAGCAGCTTATTACGCGGGACTAGCGGGGCGGTGGATGAGCAGTTCTTC. This translates into CASSLLRGTSGAVDEQFF. Together with reference TRBV11-2 and TRBJ2-1, the CDR3 gives the full variable domain: EAGVAQSPRYKIIEKRQSVAFWCNPISGHATLYWYQQILGQGPKLLIQFQNNGVVDDSQLPKDRFSAERLKGVDSTLKIQPAKLEDSAVYLCASSLLRGTSGAVDEQFFGPGTRLTVL.

This clonotype was detected many times. The rearrangement joins TRBV7-9 to TRBJ1-1, with D uncertain. There are 13 residues in the CDR3. From germline, CDR1 is SEHNR and CDR2 FQNEAQ (reference sequence). V was pared by 11 bases and J by 4 bases, with 17 bases between. This CDR3 is CAGVSDGSTEAFF. For the CDR3, the DNA is TGTGCCGGGGTAAGCGACGGAAGCACTGAAGCTTTCTTT.

A remark on this clonotype: A read error may produce the germline difference seen at one junction end. V usage is TRBV27 and J usage is TRBJ2-7; D may match TRBD1 or TRBD2 (6 bases each). Germline V gene sequence: CDR1 MNHEY, CDR2 SMNVEV (reference sequence). CDR3 length equals 13 residues. In DNA, the CDR3 is TGTGCCAGTAGTTTTCGGGGGACATACGAGCAGTACTTC. It yields the protein CASSFRGTYEQYF.

The table lists this clonotype with many counts. V and J are TRBV7-9 and TRBJ1-1; D possibly corresponds to TRBD1 (6 bases). CDR1 and CDR2 (germline): SEHNR, FQNEAQ (reference sequence). The CDR3 has 13 residues. V was clipped by 0 bases and J by 4 bases, with 6 bases between them. In DNA, the CDR3 is TGTGCCAGCAGCTTAGCCAGGGGCACTGAAGCTTTCTTT. Amino acid sequence: CASSLARGTEAFF.

The J gene is TRBJ1-1, the V gene TRBV5-1; 7 bases agree with TRBD1. Germline lookup yields CDR1 SGHRS and CDR2 YFSETQ. J lost 0 bases, V lost 4 bases, and 6 bases had no gene match. This CDR3 contains 15 residues. The CDR3 region is CASSTGQAMNTEAFF. CDR3 bases: TGCGCCAGCAGCACCGGACAGGCGATGAACACTGAAGCTTTCTTT.

The chain uses TRBV5-6 and TRBJ1-4; weak D call: TRBD1 (5 bases). The CDR3 sequence is 17 residues long. Germline CDR1 SGHDT, CDR2 YYEEEE. The ends were cut back, 3 bases at V and 3 bases at J, with 18 bases in the middle. CDR3 in amino acids: CASSSRQGEGANEKLFF. The DNA for the CDR3 is TGTGCCAGCAGCTCTCGACAAGGGGAAGGCGCTAATGAAAAACTGTTTTTT.

This clonotype occurred many times. The chain combines TRBV10-3 with TRBJ2-6, with D possibly being TRBD1 (5 bases). Deletions cut 0 bases from V and 0 bases from J, with 9 bases between. The germline V gene has CDR1 ENHRY and CDR2 SYGVKD. The CDR3 is 17 amino acids. CDR3 region: CAISESSTASGANVLTF. CDR3 nucleotide sequence: TGTGCCATCAGTGAGTCGTCGACAGCCTCTGGGGCCAACGTCCTGACTTTC.

This clonotype was picked up a small number of times. The rearrangement uses TRBV5-1 and TRBJ2-1; 11 bases align to TRBD1. Germline CDR1 reads SGHRS; CDR2 reads YFSETQ. The CDR3 sequence is 19 residues long. V lost 2 bases, J lost 0 bases, and 10 bases stayed unmatched. The CDR3 nucleotides read TGCGCCAGCAGCTTCCCGGGACAGGGGGGTTCCAGCTCCTACAATGAGCAGTTCTTC. It codes for CASSFPGQGGSSSYNEQFF.